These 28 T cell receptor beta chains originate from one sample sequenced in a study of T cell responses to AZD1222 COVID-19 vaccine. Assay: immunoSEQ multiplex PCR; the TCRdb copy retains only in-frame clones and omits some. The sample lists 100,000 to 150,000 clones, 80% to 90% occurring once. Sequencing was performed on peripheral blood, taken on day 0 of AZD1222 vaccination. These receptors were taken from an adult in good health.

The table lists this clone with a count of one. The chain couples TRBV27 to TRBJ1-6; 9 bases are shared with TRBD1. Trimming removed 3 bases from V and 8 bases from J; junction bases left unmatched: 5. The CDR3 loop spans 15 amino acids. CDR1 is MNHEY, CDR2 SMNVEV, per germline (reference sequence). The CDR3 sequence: CASSFRDRADSPLHF. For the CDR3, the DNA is TGTGCCAGCAGTTTCCGGGACAGGGCGGATTCACCCCTCCACTTT.

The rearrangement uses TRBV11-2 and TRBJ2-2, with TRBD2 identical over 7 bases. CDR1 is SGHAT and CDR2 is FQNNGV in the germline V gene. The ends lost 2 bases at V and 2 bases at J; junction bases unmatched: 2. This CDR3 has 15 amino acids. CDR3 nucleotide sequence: TGTGCCAGCAGCTTACTAGCGGTAAACACCGGGGAGCTGTTTTTT. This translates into CASSLLAVNTGELFF.

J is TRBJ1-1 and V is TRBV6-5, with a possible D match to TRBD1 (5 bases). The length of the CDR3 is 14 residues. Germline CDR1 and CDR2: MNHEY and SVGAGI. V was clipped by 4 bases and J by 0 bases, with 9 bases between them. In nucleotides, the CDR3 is TGTGCCAGCAGTTCCAGGGACGTGAACACTGAAGCTTTCTTT. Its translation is CASSSRDVNTEAFF.

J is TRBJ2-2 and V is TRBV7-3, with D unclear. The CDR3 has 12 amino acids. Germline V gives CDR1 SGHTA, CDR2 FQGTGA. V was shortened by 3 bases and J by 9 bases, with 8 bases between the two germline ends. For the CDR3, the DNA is TGTGCCAGCAGCTTGGGCATGAGGGAGCTGTTTTTT. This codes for CASSLGMRELFF. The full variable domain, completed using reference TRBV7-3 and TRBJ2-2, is GAGVSQTPSNKVTEKGKYVELRCDPISGHTALYWYRQSLGQGPEFLIYFQGTGAADDSGLPNDRFFAVRPEGSVSTLKIQRTERGDSAVYLCASSLGMRELFFGEGSRLTVL.

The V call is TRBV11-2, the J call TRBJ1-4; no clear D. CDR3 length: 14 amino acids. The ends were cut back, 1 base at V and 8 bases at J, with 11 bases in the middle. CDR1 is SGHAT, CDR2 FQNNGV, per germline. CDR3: CASSLVSTEEKLFF. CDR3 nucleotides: TGTGCCAGCAGCTTAGTTTCGACTGAGGAAAAACTGTTTTTT.

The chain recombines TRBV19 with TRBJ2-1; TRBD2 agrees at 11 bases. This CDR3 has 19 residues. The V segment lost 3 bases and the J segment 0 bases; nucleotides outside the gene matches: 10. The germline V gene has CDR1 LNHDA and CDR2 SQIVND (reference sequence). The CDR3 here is CASSIPRLAGFSSYNEQFF. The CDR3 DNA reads TGTGCCAGTAGTATTCCGCGACTAGCGGGGTTTAGCTCCTACAATGAGCAGTTCTTC. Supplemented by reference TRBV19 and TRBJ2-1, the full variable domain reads DGGITQSPKYLFRKEGQNVTLSCEQNLNHDAMYWYRQDPGQGLRLIYYSQIVNDFQKGDIAEGYSVSREKKESFPLTVTSAQKNPTAFYLCASSIPRLAGFSSYNEQFFGPGTRLTVL.

CDR3: CASSVGQSTGELFF. The CDR3 nucleotides read TGCGCCAGCAGCGTGGGACAGAGCACCGGGGAGCTGTTTTTT. The chain employs TRBV5-1 and TRBJ2-2, with TRBD1 identical over 7 bases. Trimming took 4 bases from V and 4 from J; bases not matched to a gene: 4. Germline V gene lookup returns CDR1 SGHRS and CDR2 YFSETQ. The CDR3 covers 14 residues.

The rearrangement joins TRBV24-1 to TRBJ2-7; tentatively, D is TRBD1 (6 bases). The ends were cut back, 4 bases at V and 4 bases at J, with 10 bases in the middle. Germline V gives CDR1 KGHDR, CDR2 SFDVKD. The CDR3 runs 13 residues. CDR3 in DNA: TGTGCCACCAGTGACCTACAGGGATACGAGCAGTACTTC. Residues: CATSDLQGYEQYF.

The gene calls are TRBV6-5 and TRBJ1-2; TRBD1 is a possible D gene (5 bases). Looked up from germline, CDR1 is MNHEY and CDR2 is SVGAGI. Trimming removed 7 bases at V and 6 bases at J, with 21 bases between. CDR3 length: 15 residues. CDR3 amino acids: CASTGDGKIPNGYTF. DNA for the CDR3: TGTGCCAGCACCGGGGACGGAAAGATCCCGAATGGCTACACCTTC.

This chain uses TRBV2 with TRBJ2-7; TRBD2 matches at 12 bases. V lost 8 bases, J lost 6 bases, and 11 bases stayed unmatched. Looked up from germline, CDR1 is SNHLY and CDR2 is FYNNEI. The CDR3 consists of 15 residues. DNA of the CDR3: TGTGCCAGCCAGGCCTCGACTAGCGGGAGCACCGAGCAGTACTTC. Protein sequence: CASQASTSGSTEQYF.

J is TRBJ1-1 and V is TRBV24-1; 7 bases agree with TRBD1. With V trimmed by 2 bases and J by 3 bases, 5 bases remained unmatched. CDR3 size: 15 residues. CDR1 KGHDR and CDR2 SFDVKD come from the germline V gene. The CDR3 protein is CATSDSDRAYTEAFF. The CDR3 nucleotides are TGTGCCACCAGTGATTCTGACAGGGCTTACACTGAAGCTTTCTTT.

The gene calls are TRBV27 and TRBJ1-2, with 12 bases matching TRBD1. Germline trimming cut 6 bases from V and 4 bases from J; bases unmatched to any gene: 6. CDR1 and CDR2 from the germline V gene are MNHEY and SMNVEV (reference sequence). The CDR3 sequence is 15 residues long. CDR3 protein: CASSPGTGGFYGYTF. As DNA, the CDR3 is TGTGCCAGCAGCCCTGGGACAGGGGGCTTCTATGGCTACACCTTC.

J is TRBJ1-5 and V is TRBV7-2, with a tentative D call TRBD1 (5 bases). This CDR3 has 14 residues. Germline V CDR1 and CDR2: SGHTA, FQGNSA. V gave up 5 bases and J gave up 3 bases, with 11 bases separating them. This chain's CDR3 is CASSPTRDNQPQHF. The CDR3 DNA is TGTGCCAGCAGCCCGACCAGGGACAATCAGCCCCAGCATTTT.

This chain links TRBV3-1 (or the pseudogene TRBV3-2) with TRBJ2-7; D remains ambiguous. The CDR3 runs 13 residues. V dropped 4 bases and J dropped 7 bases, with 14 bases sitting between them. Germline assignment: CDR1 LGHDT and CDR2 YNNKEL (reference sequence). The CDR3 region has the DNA TGTGCCAGCAGCCTTTCTGAGTCGACGGAGCAGTACTTC. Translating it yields CASSLSESTEQYF.

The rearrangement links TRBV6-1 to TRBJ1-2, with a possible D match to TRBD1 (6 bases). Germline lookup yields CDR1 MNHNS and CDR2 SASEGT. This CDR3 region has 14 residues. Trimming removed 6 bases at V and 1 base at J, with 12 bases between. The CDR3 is CASRNRENNYGYTF. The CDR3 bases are TGTGCCAGCAGGAACAGGGAGAATAACTATGGCTACACCTTC.

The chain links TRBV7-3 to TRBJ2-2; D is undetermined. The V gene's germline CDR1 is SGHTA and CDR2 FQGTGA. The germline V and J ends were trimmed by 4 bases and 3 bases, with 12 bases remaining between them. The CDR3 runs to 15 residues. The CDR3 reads CASSSPGSYTGELFF. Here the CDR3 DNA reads TGTGCCAGCAGCTCCCCCGGGTCTTACACCGGGGAGCTGTTTTTT.

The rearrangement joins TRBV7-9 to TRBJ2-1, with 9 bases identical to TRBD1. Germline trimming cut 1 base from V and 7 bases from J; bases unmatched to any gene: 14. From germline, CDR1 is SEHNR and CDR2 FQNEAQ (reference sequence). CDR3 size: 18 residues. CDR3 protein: CASSLGKIGQGKWNEQFF. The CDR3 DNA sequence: TGTGCCAGCAGCTTAGGGAAGATCGGACAGGGGAAATGGAATGAGCAGTTCTTC.

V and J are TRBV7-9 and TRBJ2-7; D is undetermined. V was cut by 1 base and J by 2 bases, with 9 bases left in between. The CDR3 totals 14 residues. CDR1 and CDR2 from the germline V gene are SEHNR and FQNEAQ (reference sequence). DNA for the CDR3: TGTGCCAGCAGCTTAGTGGGTCTTGCCTACGAGCAGTACTTC. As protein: CASSLVGLAYEQYF.

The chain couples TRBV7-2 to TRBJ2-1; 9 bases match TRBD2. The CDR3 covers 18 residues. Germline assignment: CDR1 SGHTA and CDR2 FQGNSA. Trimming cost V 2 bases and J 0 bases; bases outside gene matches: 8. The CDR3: CASSLPKTSGNSYNEQFF. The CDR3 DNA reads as TGTGCCAGCAGCTTACCCAAGACTAGCGGTAACTCCTACAATGAGCAGTTCTTC.

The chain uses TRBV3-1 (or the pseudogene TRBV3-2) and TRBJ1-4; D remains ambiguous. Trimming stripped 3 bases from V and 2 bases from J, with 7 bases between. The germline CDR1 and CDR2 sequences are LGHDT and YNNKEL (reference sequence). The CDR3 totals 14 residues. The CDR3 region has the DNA TGTGCCAGCAGCCAGGGAGGTACTAATGAAAAACTGTTTTTT. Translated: CASSQGGTNEKLFF.

CDR3 in amino acids: CASKLNMGTAEYEQYF. CDR3 in DNA: TGTGCCAGCAAACTTAATATGGGGACAGCAGAGTACGAGCAGTACTTC. The V gene is TRBV27, the J gene TRBJ2-7, with TRBD1 identical over 7 bases. The CDR3 is 16 residues long. With V trimmed by 7 bases and J by 4 bases, 16 bases remained unmatched. Germline V gene data show CDR1 as MNHEY and CDR2 as SMNVEV (reference sequence).

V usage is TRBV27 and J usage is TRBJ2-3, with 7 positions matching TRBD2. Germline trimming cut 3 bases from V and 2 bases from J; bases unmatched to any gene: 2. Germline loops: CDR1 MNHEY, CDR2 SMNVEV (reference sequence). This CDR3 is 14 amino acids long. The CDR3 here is CASSLGGFTDTQYF. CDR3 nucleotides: TGTGCCAGCAGTTTGGGAGGGTTCACAGATACGCAGTATTTT.

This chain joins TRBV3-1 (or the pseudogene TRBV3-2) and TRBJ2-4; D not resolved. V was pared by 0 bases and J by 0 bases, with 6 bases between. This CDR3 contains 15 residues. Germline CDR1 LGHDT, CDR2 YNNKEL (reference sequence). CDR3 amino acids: CASSQDRLAKNIQYF. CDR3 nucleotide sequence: TGTGCCAGCAGCCAAGACAGGTTAGCCAAAAACATTCAGTACTTC.

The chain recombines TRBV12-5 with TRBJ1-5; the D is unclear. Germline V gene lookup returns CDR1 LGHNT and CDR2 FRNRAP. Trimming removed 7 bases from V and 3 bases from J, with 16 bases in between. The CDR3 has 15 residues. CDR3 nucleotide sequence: TGTGCTAGTGCCGACCCGCCTCCGCCCAATCAGCCCCAGCATTTT. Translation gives CASADPPPPNQPQHF.

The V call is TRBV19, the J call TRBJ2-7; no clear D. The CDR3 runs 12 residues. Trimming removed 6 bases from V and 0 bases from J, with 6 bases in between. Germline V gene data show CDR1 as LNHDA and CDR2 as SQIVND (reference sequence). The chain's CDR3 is CASRGFSYEQYF. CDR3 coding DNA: TGTGCCAGTAGGGGGTTCTCCTACGAGCAGTACTTC. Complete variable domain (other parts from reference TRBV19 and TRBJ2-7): DGGITQSPKYLFRKEGQNVTLSCEQNLNHDAMYWYRQDPGQGLRLIYYSQIVNDFQKGDIAEGYSVSREKKESFPLTVTSAQKNPTAFYLCASRGFSYEQYFGPGTRLTVT.

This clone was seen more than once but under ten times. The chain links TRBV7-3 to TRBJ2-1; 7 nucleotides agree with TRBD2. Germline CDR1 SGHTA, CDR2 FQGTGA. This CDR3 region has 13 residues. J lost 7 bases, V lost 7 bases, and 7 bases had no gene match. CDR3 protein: CASMGGPNNEQFF. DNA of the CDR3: TGTGCCAGCATGGGAGGGCCTAATAATGAGCAGTTCTTC.

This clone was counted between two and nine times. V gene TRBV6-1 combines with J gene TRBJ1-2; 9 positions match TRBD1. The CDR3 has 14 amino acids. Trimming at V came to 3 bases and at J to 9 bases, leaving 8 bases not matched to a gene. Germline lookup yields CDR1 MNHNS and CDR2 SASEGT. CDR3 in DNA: TGTGCCAGCAGTGACCCGGGGACAGGGACGAGCTACACCTTC. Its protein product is CASSDPGTGTSYTF.

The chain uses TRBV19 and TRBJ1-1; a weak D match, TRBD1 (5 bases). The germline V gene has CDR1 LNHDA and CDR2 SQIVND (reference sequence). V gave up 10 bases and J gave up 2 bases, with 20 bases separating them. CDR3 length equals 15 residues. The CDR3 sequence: CATQQGVGVNTEAFF. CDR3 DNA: TGTGCCACCCAACAAGGGGTAGGGGTAAACACTGAAGCTTTCTTT.